Detailed here is one T cell receptor (beta chain). Its matching antigen is unknown. The PCR employed 60 Vbeta primers together with 13 Jbeta primers. Clones were read by immunoSEQ multiplex PCR, and TCRdb kept only the in-frame ones, dropping some. Of about 180,000 clones detected, about 72% appear once; the ten largest clones hold 2% to 2.5%. This specimen belongs to a study of cytomegalovirus exposure and HLA in healthy donors. CDR1 is SGHAT and CDR2 is FQDESV in the germline V gene (reference sequence). Trimming at V came to 5 bases and at J to 0 bases, leaving 3 bases not matched to a gene. The CDR3 is 14 residues long. Study conclusions and caveats: Further analysis, carried out later, found HLA-associated TCR beta chains more clonally expanded than equally common other chains. In a later analysis, TCR beta V- and J-gene trimming was associated with a missense DCLRE1C variant. In vitro work confirmed that a few CMV-associated chains recognize CMV antigens.

The sample taken for sequencing was PBMCs. The rearrangement links TRBV11-1 to TRBJ1-1; TRBD1 matches 7 bases. The source of this sequence is a human donor in good health. The CDR3 protein is CASSVDRVNTEAFF. The CDR3 bases are TGTGCCAGCAGCGTAGACAGGGTGAACACTGAAGCTTTCTTT.